This T cell receptor (beta chain) is from a study of beta chain features in type 1 diabetes (dated 2018 in TCRdb). Regarding the study in general: No differences in mean age, gender distribution, total cell number or subset yield were found between patients and healthy donors. Across all samples, about 110 million sorted cells were examined, and cell number per subset correlated strongly with RNA yield. In the study, TCRB repertoires of sorted circulating CD4+ T cell subsets from recently diagnosed type 1 diabetes patients were compared with those of matched healthy donors. Regulatory and stem cell-like memory subsets were obtained from only 8 patients and roughly eight healthy donors, while naive and central memory subsets were obtained from all 30 or so donors. The research as a whole found: At VDJ recombination sites, type 1 diabetes patients had fewer insertions and more deleted nucleotides, which implies abnormalities in thymic rearrangement. Type 1 diabetes patients showed a moderate but significant shortening of TCRB CDR3 length in all four CD4+ subsets. Naive, central memory and regulatory TCRB repertoires appeared to be more similar among patients than among healthy donors. Because cDNA was sequenced instead of genomic DNA, highly expressing activated cells could be over-represented, though the groups showed no difference in activation or CD3 levels. Shorter templates might be favored by PCR, yet because patient and control samples were amplified and corrected together, any such skew would affect both groups equally. HLA sub-analyses involved small numbers of individuals, so any influence of HLA type on TCRB rearrangement remained unresolved.

All of the isolated RNA was reverse transcribed with the High Capacity cDNA Reverse Transcription Kit, so expressed TCRB transcripts were sequenced. Deep immunoSEQ sequencing was applied to naive, central memory and regulatory T cell samples, giving an average of roughly 3.5 million total reads per sample. Sorted cells were lysed in RLT buffer and RNA was extracted with DNase-treated RNeasy Micro or Mini kits, depending on cell number. To prevent cross-contamination, each cell subset was processed individually, whereas patient and healthy donor samples were processed jointly. TCRB sequences were amplified from cDNA with the immunoSEQ multiplex PCR, producing 87-bp fragments spanning the CDR3 region. Sequencing of the amplicons was done on the Illumina HiSeq platform. In the original analysis: Synthetic template baselines were used to correct PCR bias computationally, reads within Hamming distance 2 were collapsed, and singletons that could not be merged were discarded. By aligning reads against IMGT, V, D and J genes, CDR3 length, and insertions or deletions at six rearrangement sites were assigned. Within each subset, clonotype counts were normalized to sorted cell number, and only after that were true diversity and Gini coefficients computed with the tcR R package. The overlap coefficient, calculated on TCRB nucleotide sequences, was used to measure repertoire sharing. Out-of-frame TCRB sequences from naive cells were analyzed to stand in for the pre-selection repertoire. The source is immuneACCESS, and TCRdb retained only in-frame sequences with V and J called. Part of the clones is not carried over; for the studies checked, unresolved V genes explain less than half of this, and the remainder is unexplained. V, J and clone size were drawn from that table, and D and trimming were deduced from the DNA. This sample gives 640,000 or so clones in total; 10% to 15% of them show up just once. The ten largest clones represent less than 0.025% of the sample.

Each donor gave one peripheral blood draw, averaging approximately 0.11 L, which was collected into heparinised tubes. A BD FACSAria II was used to sort naive, central memory, regulatory and stem cell-like memory CD4+ T cells with a panel that included CD45RO, CCR7, CD25, CD127, CD95 and CD27. Every sorted population had a purity above 95%. PBMCs were isolated right away by Lymphoprep density gradient centrifugation and were stained directly, without culture. To minimize batch effects, samples were stained and sorted in pairs, one healthy donor with one patient per experiment. The V and J ends are trimmed by 5 bases and 3 bases, leaving 13 bases between them. CDR1 and CDR2 are drawn from the germline V gene: SGHRS, YFSETQ. Its CDR3 holds 14 amino acids, cysteine through phenylalanine. Only CDR3 DNA is held: 42 bases, read in frame from base 1. To note about this clone: Its cognate antigen has yet to be identified. Base qualities are not at hand, and no much larger clone is one base apart.

The origin of this receptor is a man younger than 35 with type 1 diabetes. Sequencing was performed on naive CD4+ T cells from blood. The cell subset or site label on this specimen signifies: true naive CD4+ T cells. Recombination linked TRBV5-1 to TRBJ2-3; the D assignment is uncertain and may be TRBD1 or TRBD2, with 7 bases supporting each. The CDR3 here reads CASRRQGGTDTQYF. The DNA reads TGCGCCAGCAGGCGACAGGGAGGGACAGATACGCAGTATTTT.